The 23 T cell receptor beta chains below come from one sample, sequenced in a study of T cells after yellow fever vaccination. TCRdb recomputed calls from the 5' RACE reads with MiXCR, one row per CDR3 protein. The sample carries some 600,000 distinct CDR3 sequences, around 16% recorded once. The sample here was PBMCs, taken less than 6 days after the first yellow fever vaccination. These receptors originate from a man between 18 and 29 years old who received the YFV17D yellow fever vaccine.

The chain is built from TRBV7-9 and TRBJ1-1, with D unclear. Germline V lookup: CDR1 SEHNR, CDR2 FQNEAQ (reference sequence). With 5 bases removed from V and 0 bases from J, the gap between germline ends came to 10 bases. The CDR3 sequence is 14 residues long. For the CDR3, the DNA is TGTGCCAGCAGCCCCCCGGCCCTGAACACTGAAGCTTTCTTT. Protein sequence: CASSPPALNTEAFF.

The chain uses TRBV7-9 and TRBJ2-3, with 9 bases identical to TRBD1. The CDR3 contains 12 residues. With 1 base clipped from V and 14 bases from J, the junction kept 4 bases outside the gene matches. Germline values: CDR1 SEHNR, CDR2 FQNEAQ (reference sequence). The CDR3 coding sequence is TGTGCCAGCAGCTTAGAGGACAGGGGTTCGTATTTT. It translates to CASSLEDRGSYF.

The genes are TRBV12-3 or TRBV12-4 and TRBJ2-1; maybe TRBD2 (5 bases). The germline V and J ends were trimmed by 6 bases and 12 bases, with 12 bases remaining between them. This CDR3 is built from 11 residues. This CDR3 is CASSLGSGQFF. As DNA, the CDR3 is TGTGCCAGCAGCTTGGGGAGTGGGCAGTTCTTC.

This clonotype has ten or more counts. DNA for the CDR3: TGCGCCAGCAGCCAAGTGGGGGGTATCAACTATGGCTACACCTTC. Translating it yields CASSQVGGINYGYTF. V gene TRBV4-3 combines with J gene TRBJ1-2; TRBD1 might be the D (5 bases). This CDR3 is built from 15 residues. CDR1 is LGHNA and CDR2 is YSLEER in the germline V gene. Between the trimmed V and J ends, which lost 1 base and 2 bases, there was a span of 11 bases.

This clonotype was seen a few times. The chain is built from TRBV5-6 and TRBJ1-4, with no clear D. From germline, CDR1 is SGHDT and CDR2 YYEEEE. Trimming took 4 bases from V and 8 from J, leaving 15 bases between them. The CDR3 consists of 14 residues. CDR3 region: CASSTTGSREKLFF. The DNA of the CDR3 is TGTGCCAGCAGCACGACGGGAAGTAGGGAAAAACTGTTTTTT.

Written as DNA, the CDR3 is TGCAGCGCCCAGGGTCTGGATCAGCCCCAGCATTTT. Its translation is CSAQGLDQPQHF. This sequence joins TRBV29-1 and TRBJ1-5; D perhaps matches TRBD1 (5 bases). The CDR3 length is 12 residues. Deletions cut 7 bases from V and 5 bases from J, with 12 bases between. Germline lookup yields CDR1 SQVTM and CDR2 ANQGSEA.

The J gene is TRBJ2-3, the V gene TRBV7-3, with 10 positions matching TRBD2. V gave up 6 bases and J gave up 4 bases; unmatched junction bases: 7. The CDR3 is 15 amino acids. Germline loops: CDR1 SGHTA, CDR2 FQGTGA. The DNA for the CDR3 is TGTGCCAGCAGTTCCCCAGCGGGGGGGTCAGATACGCAGTATTTT. It encodes CASSSPAGGSDTQYF.

This clonotype turned up a few times. The V gene is TRBV20-1, the J gene TRBJ2-7; TRBD2 matches 14 bases. The J segment lost 7 bases and the V segment lost 6 bases, leaving 5 bases of the junction unmatched. CDR1 and CDR2 from the germline V gene are DFQATT and SNEGSKA (reference sequence). The CDR3 has 13 residues. DNA of the CDR3: TGCAGTGCCGCCGGACTAGCGGGGGGTGAGCAGTACGTC. Its translation: CSAAGLAGGEQYV.

This rearrangement joins TRBV18 to TRBJ2-3; either TRBD1 or TRBD2 may fit D (6 bases each). V dropped 3 bases and J dropped 4 bases, with 11 bases sitting between them. Germline CDR1 is KGHSH and CDR2 is LQKENI. The CDR3 extends over 14 amino acids. The CDR3 is CASSPSRGADTQYF. The CDR3 nucleotides read TGTGCCAGCTCACCGAGTAGGGGGGCAGATACGCAGTATTTT.

This clonotype was counted between two and nine times. The chain joins TRBV20-1 to TRBJ1-2; TRBD1 aligns across 8 bases. Germline CDR1 and CDR2: DFQATT and SNEGSKA (reference sequence). This CDR3 is built from 14 residues. Trimming removed 3 bases from V and 3 bases from J; junction bases left unmatched: 6. Here the CDR3 reads CSASPRTGHYGYTF. DNA for the CDR3: TGCAGTGCTAGTCCTAGGACAGGGCACTATGGCTACACCTTC.

This clonotype has just a few counts. The CDR3 is CASSPGLAGSQETQYF. CDR3 coding DNA: TGTGCCAGCAGCCCCGGACTAGCGGGTTCCCAAGAGACCCAGTACTTC. The chain joins TRBV7-9 to TRBJ2-5; TRBD2 agrees at 11 bases. Trimming took 5 bases from V and 1 from J; bases not matched to a gene: 6. CDR1 is SEHNR and CDR2 is FQNEAQ in the germline V gene (reference sequence). CDR3 size: 16 residues. The full variable domain, in which reference TRBV7-9 and TRBJ2-5 provide the parts outside the CDR3, is DTGVSQNPRHKITKRGQNVTFRCDPISEHNRLYWYRQTLGQGPEFLTYFQNEAQLEKSRLLSDRFSAERPKGSFSTLEIQRTEQGDSAMYLCASSPGLAGSQETQYFGPGTRLLVL.

This clonotype was counted only a few times. As DNA, the CDR3 is TGTGCCAGCAGTAGAGCTAGCGGGTACTACGAGCAGTACTTC. Translated, it gives CASSRASGYYEQYF. The chain recombines TRBV12-3 or TRBV12-4 with TRBJ2-7; 8 bases map to TRBD2. CDR3 length: 14 residues. J gave up 3 bases and V 5 bases, and 6 bases lay outside the gene matches.

The chain uses TRBV11-3 and TRBJ2-1; 12 bases fit TRBD1. The length of the CDR3 is 15 residues. Per germline, CDR1 SGHNT and CDR2 YENEEA. V shed 4 bases, J shed 9 bases, and the junction held 7 bases outside the gene matches. CDR3 loop: CASSSWDRGPGEQFF. The CDR3 DNA follows: TGTGCCAGCAGCTCATGGGACAGGGGGCCTGGTGAGCAGTTCTTC.

The sample holds a few counts of this clonotype. The chain employs TRBV6-2 or TRBV6-3 and TRBJ2-1; 7 bases are shared with TRBD2. The germline V gene has CDR1 MNHEY and CDR2 SVGEGT. This CDR3 has 10 amino acids. V trimming: 8 bases; J trimming: 14 bases; junction bases outside the gene matches: 6. The CDR3 bases are TGTGCCAGCCGGGAGGATACGGAGTTCTTC. It specifies CASREDTEFF.

At least ten counts were recorded for this clonotype. V gene TRBV18 combines with J gene TRBJ2-3, with 11 positions matching TRBD2. The CDR3 contains 16 residues. The V and J ends lost 1 base and 3 bases, in that order; junction bases with no gene match: 3. Germline CDR1 is KGHSH and CDR2 is LQKENI. The CDR3 loop reads CASSPRLAGSTDTQYF. For the CDR3, the DNA is TGTGCCAGCTCACCACGACTAGCGGGGTCAACAGATACGCAGTATTTT.

This clonotype came up a few times. V usage is TRBV5-1 and J usage is TRBJ1-2; D is uncertain. The V and J ends lost 1 base and 6 bases respectively, with 10 bases between them. This CDR3 contains 13 residues. Looked up from germline, CDR1 is SGHRS and CDR2 is YFSETQ. The CDR3, as DNA: TGCGCCAGCAGCTTGCAATTGGGTGATGGCTACACCTTC. It specifies CASSLQLGDGYTF. Drawing the rest from reference TRBV5-1 and TRBJ1-2, the complete variable domain is KAGVTQTPRYLIKTRGQQVTLSCSPISGHRSVSWYQQTPGQGLQFLFEYFSETQRNKGNFPGRFSGRQFSNSRSEMNVSTLELGDSALYLCASSLQLGDGYTFGSGTRLTVV.

This clonotype showed up just a few times. This rearrangement joins TRBV5-1 to TRBJ1-1; TRBD1 matches 8 bases. CDR3 length: 15 residues. CDR1 SGHRS and CDR2 YFSETQ come from the germline V gene. The trim removed 4 bases at V and 3 bases at J, leaving 8 bases unmatched. CDR3 DNA: TGCGCCAGCAGCCGGCGGACAGGGACGGACACTGAAGCTTTCTTT. Its translation is CASSRRTGTDTEAFF.

This clonotype was observed many times. The J gene is TRBJ2-5, the V gene TRBV7-2; 9 bases map to TRBD2. CDR1 is SGHTA and CDR2 is FQGNSA in the germline V gene. This CDR3 is built from 14 residues. J lost 5 bases, V lost 5 bases, and 6 bases had no gene match. The CDR3 sequence is CASSTGLAYETQYF. For the CDR3, the DNA is TGTGCCAGCAGCACCGGACTAGCGTATGAGACCCAGTACTTC.

This clonotype has ten or more counts. J is TRBJ2-6 and V is TRBV5-6; D is possibly TRBD1 (5 bases). In germline, CDR1 is SGHDT, CDR2 YYEEEE. The CDR3 is made up of 18 amino acids. V was trimmed by 1 base and J by 3 bases, leaving 17 bases between them. The CDR3: CASSLLGRVGIGANVLTF. The CDR3 DNA sequence: TGTGCCAGCAGCTTGCTAGGCAGGGTGGGAATTGGGGCCAACGTCCTGACTTTC.

In this sample, this clonotype turned up a few times. The rearrangement joins TRBV7-2 to TRBJ1-2, with a possible D match to TRBD1 (5 bases). The CDR3 has 15 residues. Trimming took 5 bases from V and 2 from J, leaving 15 bases between them. Germline loops: CDR1 SGHTA, CDR2 FQGNSA. In nucleotides, the CDR3 is TGTGCCAGCAGCCCAGCCGCCGGGGCAAACTATGGCTACACCTTC. Translated, it gives CASSPAAGANYGYTF.

This chain uses TRBV27 with TRBJ1-4; possible D gene TRBD1, 6 bases. V was shortened by 6 bases and J by 5 bases, with 16 bases between the two germline ends. CDR1 and CDR2 (germline): MNHEY, SMNVEV (reference sequence). The CDR3 loop spans 15 amino acids. DNA of the CDR3: TGTGCCAGCAGCCACCGGACAGAAAGAAATGAAAAACTGTTTTTT. It yields the protein CASSHRTERNEKLFF. The whole variable domain, filled in from reference TRBV27 and TRBJ1-4, reads EAQVTQNPRYLITVTGKKLTVTCSQNMNHEYMSWYRQDPGLGLRQIYYSMNVEVTDKGDVPEGYKVSRKEKRNFPLILESPSPNQTSLYFCASSHRTERNEKLFFGSGTQLSVL.

The chain recombines TRBV6-5 with TRBJ1-6, with 7 bases identical to TRBD1. The CDR3 loop spans 15 amino acids. V lost 6 bases and J lost 7; bases outside the gene matches: 9. CDR1 and CDR2 from the germline V gene are MNHEY and SVGAGI. The DNA of the CDR3 is TGTGCCAGCAGAACTACGGACAGGCTCAATTCACCCCTCCACTTT. Its protein is CASRTTDRLNSPLHF.

This chain links TRBV19 with TRBJ1-2; D uncertain. The CDR3 is made up of 14 amino acids. V lost 1 base to trimming and J lost 4 bases, with 10 bases between them. CDR1 and CDR2 from the germline V gene are LNHDA and SQIVND (reference sequence). Here the CDR3 DNA reads TGTGCCAGTAGTATAGGCCTGGGCAGCTATGGCTACACCTTC. As protein: CASSIGLGSYGYTF.